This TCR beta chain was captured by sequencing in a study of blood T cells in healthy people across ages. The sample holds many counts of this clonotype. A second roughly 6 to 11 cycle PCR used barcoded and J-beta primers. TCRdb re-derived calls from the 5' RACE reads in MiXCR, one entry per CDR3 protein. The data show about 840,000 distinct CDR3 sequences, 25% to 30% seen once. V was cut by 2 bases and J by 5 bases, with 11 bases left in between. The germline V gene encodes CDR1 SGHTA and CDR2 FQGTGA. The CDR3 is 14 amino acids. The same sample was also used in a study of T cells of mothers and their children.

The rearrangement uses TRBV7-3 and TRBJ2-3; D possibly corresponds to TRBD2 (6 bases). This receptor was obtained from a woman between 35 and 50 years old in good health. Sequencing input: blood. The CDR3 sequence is CASSLVRGGDTQYF. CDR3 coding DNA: TGTGCCAGCAGCTTAGTTCGGGGAGGAGATACGCAGTATTTT.